This passage covers 24 T cell receptor beta chains from one sample sequenced in a study of identical twins. Using its own MiXCR run on the 5' RACE reads, TCRdb lists one record per CDR3 protein. The sample includes 1.5 million to 2 million distinct CDR3 sequences, about 31% of them seen just once. The specimen was cord blood. The receptors originated from a newborn girl in good health.

In this sample, this clonotype turned up once. The chain links TRBV6-5 to TRBJ2-1, with D tentatively TRBD1 (5 bases). This CDR3 contains 12 residues. The germline gives CDR1 MNHEY, CDR2 SVGAGI. The V end was cut by 4 bases, the J end by 12 bases, with 13 bases between. The CDR3 region has the DNA TGTGCCAGCAGTTCTTCAGGAAGGGGGCAGTTCTTC. This encodes CASSSSGRGQFF.

Ten or more counts support this clonotype. The chain carries TRBV12-3 or TRBV12-4 and TRBJ1-4; D is ambiguous. Trimming pared 6 bases from V and 8 bases from J, leaving 16 bases between. This CDR3 contains 14 residues. The CDR3 DNA is TGTGCCAGCAGCCTGGGTCCCCTGGGGGAAAAACTGTTTTTT. It translates to CASSLGPLGEKLFF.

To note about this clonotype: One end of the junction varies from germline; a read error may be responsible. CDR3 sequence: CVSSANLGSTYEQYF. The CDR3 DNA is TGTGTCAGTAGTGCGAACCTCGGCAGTACCTACGAGCAGTACTTC. V and J are TRBV19 and TRBJ2-7; the D is unclear. Per germline, CDR1 LNHDA and CDR2 SQIVND (reference sequence). The CDR3 runs 15 residues.

The chain employs TRBV4-1 and TRBJ1-3, with a tentative D call TRBD1 (6 bases). Germline CDR1 MGHRA, CDR2 YSYEKL. V was trimmed by 1 base and J by 3 bases, leaving 10 bases between them. The CDR3 has 15 residues. The CDR3 is CASSQVARGGNTIYF. The CDR3 nucleotides are TGCGCCAGCAGCCAAGTCGCCAGGGGTGGAAACACCATATATTTT.

The chain links TRBV9 to TRBJ2-7, with D perhaps TRBD2 (6 bases). V was trimmed by 4 bases and J by 1 base, leaving 15 bases between them. The CDR3 has 15 residues. CDR1 SGDLS and CDR2 YYNGEE come from the germline V gene. The CDR3 DNA follows: TGTGCCAGCAGCACCTGGAGGGGAGGATCCTACGAGCAGTACTTC. This translates into CASSTWRGGSYEQYF.

The rearrangement uses TRBV5-1 and TRBJ2-1, with TRBD2 matching 10 bases. In germline, CDR1 is SGHRS, CDR2 YFSETQ. The CDR3 loop spans 16 amino acids. J lost 5 bases, V lost 0 bases, and 5 bases had no gene match. The CDR3 region has the DNA TGCGCCAGCAGCTTGGGACATAGCGGGGGGCACAATGAGCAGTTCTTC. Protein product: CASSLGHSGGHNEQFF.

The chain couples TRBV20-1 to TRBJ2-3, with 7 bases lining up with TRBD1. After removal of 5 bases from V and 2 bases from J, the junction contained 4 bases not matched to a gene. The germline gives CDR1 DFQATT, CDR2 SNEGSKA (reference sequence). This CDR3 spans 13 amino acids. The CDR3 region is CSAEDRITDTQYF. The CDR3 DNA reads TGCAGTGCTGAGGACAGGATCACAGATACGCAGTATTTT.

This clonotype was counted a few times. The genes are TRBV20-1 and TRBJ1-6; TRBD1 might be the D (5 bases). V dropped 0 bases and J dropped 9 bases, with 12 bases sitting between them. CDR3 length: 14 residues. Germline CDR1 and CDR2: DFQATT and SNEGSKA (reference sequence). The chain's CDR3 is CSARDAGGGSPLHF. Written as DNA, the CDR3 is TGCAGTGCTAGAGATGCGGGGGGGGGTTCACCCCTCCACTTT.

Ten or more counts support this clonotype. V and J are TRBV5-1 and TRBJ1-4, with 9 nucleotides matching TRBD1. V shed 0 bases, J shed 8 bases, and the junction held 8 bases outside the gene matches. The CDR3 has 16 residues. The germline V gene has CDR1 SGHRS and CDR2 YFSETQ. The CDR3, as DNA: TGCGCCAGCAGCTTGGTGCCGGGACAGGGAATCGAAAAACTGTTTTTT. It codes for CASSLVPGQGIEKLFF.

This clonotype appeared a few times. V and J are TRBV28 and TRBJ2-4, with 10 positions matching TRBD2. The DNA end is a closer match to TRBJ2-7, so the J assignment may be wrong. The CDR3 has 16 amino acids. The V gene's germline CDR1 is MDHEN and CDR2 SYDVKM. CDR3 nucleotides: TGTGCCAGCAGTTTCTCCCAGCGGGGGGGCTTGACCGAGCAGTACTTC. This encodes CASSFSQRGGLTEQYF.

The table lists this clonotype with a count of one. The chain combines TRBV27 with TRBJ2-7; tentatively, D is TRBD2 (5 bases). There are 12 residues in the CDR3. V lost 10 bases and J lost 6, with 16 bases in between. CDR1 is MNHEY and CDR2 is SMNVEV in the germline V gene (reference sequence). In DNA, the CDR3 is TGTGCCAACCAATATGGCCGGGGCGAGCAGTACTTC. Translating it yields CANQYGRGEQYF.

V is TRBV10-3 and J is TRBJ2-3; 7 bases are shared with TRBD1. The CDR3 spans 14 residues. From germline, CDR1 is ENHRY and CDR2 SYGVKD. In DNA, the CDR3 is TGTCCCGCCCCGACAGGGCCGGGCACAGATACGCAGTATTTT. Its translation: CPAPTGPGTDTQYF.

This clonotype turned up a few times. The chain employs TRBV13 and TRBJ2-3; D is unresolved. The CDR3 runs to 15 residues. Germline V gene data show CDR1 as PRHDT and CDR2 as FYEKMQ (reference sequence). Trimming took 5 bases from V and 0 from J, leaving 12 bases between them. The CDR3 nucleotides read TGTGCCAGCAGCCTTTTCAAATCTAGCACAGATACGCAGTATTTT. Residues: CASSLFKSSTDTQYF.

The chain employs TRBV6-1 and TRBJ1-1; D uncertain. This CDR3 is 16 amino acids long. V shed 3 bases and J shed 1 base, with 15 bases lying between them. CDR1 and CDR2 from the germline V gene are MNHNS and SASEGT. CDR3 sequence: CASSDKRRSENTEAFF. As DNA, the CDR3 is TGTGCCAGCAGTGATAAACGACGGTCGGAGAACACTGAAGCTTTCTTT.

This clonotype was counted once. The V gene is TRBV4-1, the J gene TRBJ2-3, with 13 bases lining up with TRBD2. This CDR3 contains 16 residues. Germline CDR1 reads MGHRA; CDR2 reads YSYEKL. V lost 2 bases and J lost 6; bases outside the gene matches: 5. In nucleotides, the CDR3 is TGCGCCAGCAGCCAACCGACTAGCGGGAGGAAGGATACGCAGTATTTT. Its translation is CASSQPTSGRKDTQYF.

This clonotype was seen more than once but under ten times. The chain has TRBV12-3 or TRBV12-4 and TRBJ2-6; D is unclear. Trimming pared 2 bases from V and 0 bases from J, leaving 17 bases between. The CDR3 is made up of 19 amino acids. DNA for the CDR3: TGTGCCAGCAGTTTATCAAAGACCACGTTTTTCTCTGGGGCCAACGTCCTGACTTTC. It is translated as CASSLSKTTFFSGANVLTF.

This clonotype has only a few counts. The gene calls are TRBV6-6 and TRBJ2-1; 8 nucleotides agree with TRBD2. CDR3 length equals 16 residues. Germline V gene data show CDR1 as MNHNY and CDR2 as SVGAGI (reference sequence). J was trimmed by 7 bases and V by 8 bases; bases with no gene match: 16. CDR3 in amino acids: CASARGLGSGQNEQFF. CDR3 in DNA: TGTGCCAGCGCCAGGGGACTAGGTAGCGGTCAAAATGAGCAGTTCTTC.

DNA of the CDR3: TGTGCCAGCAGTTTAAGGGCAGGGAAGAATGAGCAGTTCTTC. It is translated as CASSLRAGKNEQFF. The V and J genes are TRBV28 and TRBJ2-1; D perhaps matches TRBD1 (5 bases). This CDR3 has 14 amino acids. The V end lost 2 bases, the J end lost 7 bases, and 12 bases lay between the germline ends. Germline assignment: CDR1 MDHEN and CDR2 SYDVKM. The full variable domain, in which reference TRBV28 and TRBJ2-1 provide the parts outside the CDR3, is DVKVTQSSRYLVKRTGEKVFLECVQDMDHENMFWYRQDPGLGLRLIYFSYDVKMKEKGDIPEGYSVSREKKERFSLILESASTNQTSMYLCASSLRAGKNEQFFGPGTRLTVL.

As regards this clonotype: This may be a read error, as it is one base from a much larger clone. The chain employs TRBV13 and TRBJ2-3; 8 bases agree with TRBD2. Trimming at V came to 1 base and at J to 5 bases, leaving 5 bases not matched to a gene. Germline CDR1 reads PRHDT; CDR2 reads FYEKMQ (reference sequence). The CDR3 has 15 residues. CDR3 sequence (DNA): TGTGCCAGCAGCTTAGCTGTACGGGGGGGAGATACGCAGTATTTT. Translated: CASSLAVRGGDTQYF.

As for this clonotype: A much larger clonotype is one base distant, so this may be a read error. This chain uses TRBV12-3 or TRBV12-4 with TRBJ2-5, with D perhaps matching TRBD1 or TRBD2 (5 bases each). Trimming removed 5 bases from V and 11 bases from J, with 24 bases in between. There are 15 residues in the CDR3. CDR3 amino acids: CASSTDEGLFTKQYF. CDR3 in DNA: TGTGCCAGCAGTACAGACGAGGGGCTCTTTACGAAGCAGTACTTC.

This clonotype was seen a few times. The chain has TRBV7-2 and TRBJ2-3; 10 bases are shared with TRBD2. The trim removed 5 bases at V and 6 bases at J, leaving 8 bases unmatched. This CDR3 spans 15 amino acids. Germline V CDR1 and CDR2: SGHTA, FQGNSA. The CDR3 spells CASSTSGGAFDTQYF. For the CDR3, the DNA is TGTGCCAGCAGCACAAGCGGGGGGGCCTTTGATACGCAGTATTTT.

This clonotype was found a few times. At one end the junction does not follow the germline gene, possibly because of a read error. The V gene is TRBV24-1, the J gene TRBJ2-3, with TRBD2 matching 10 bases. Germline assignment: CDR1 KGHDR and CDR2 SFDVKD. CDR3 length: 18 amino acids. The CDR3 bases are TGTGCCACCAGTGATAACCGGGGACTAGCGCGTAACACAGATACGCGGTATTTT. Its translation: CATSDNRGLARNTDTRYF.

As to this clonotype: It may be a read error: a sequence one base away is much more abundant. The genes are TRBV5-1 and TRBJ2-4, with 9 bases lining up with TRBD2. Trimming at V came to 0 bases and at J to 0 bases, leaving 1 base not matched to a gene. Germline values: CDR1 SGHRS, CDR2 YFSETQ. The CDR3 extends over 16 amino acids. The CDR3 is CASSLELAGAKNIQYF. The CDR3 nucleotides are TGCGCCAGCAGCTTGGAACTAGCGGGAGCCAAAAACATTCAGTACTTC.

This chain connects TRBV6-5 to TRBJ2-1, with D possibly being TRBD1 or TRBD2 (6 bases each). Germline V gene lookup returns CDR1 MNHEY and CDR2 SVGAGI. The CDR3 contains 12 residues. Trimming stripped 6 bases from V and 10 bases from J, with 13 bases between. The CDR3 nucleotides are TGTGCCAGCAGAAAACAGGGAGGCGAGCAGTTCTTC. This translates into CASRKQGGEQFF.